The 6 T cell receptor beta chains below were found in one sample sequenced in a study of CD4 T cells in relation to SARS-CoV-2 and coronaviruses. Repertoires were generated with immunoSEQ multiplex PCR, while TCRdb's copy carries only in-frame clones and drops some. The sample shows nearly 25,000 clones, less than 75% of them seen only once. Before the COVID-19 pandemic, during about 2010-2019, CD4+ T cells were taken from unexposed donors. CD4+ T cells were isolated from the cells after around 9 days of culture. Their target antigens are unknown. Input material: CD4+ T cells from PBMCs, cultured in vitro. The receptors stem from a human donor in good health.

This clone was seen a handful of times. The V call is TRBV30, the J call TRBJ1-5, with D possibly being TRBD1 (5 bases). The V end lost 3 bases, the J end lost 4 bases, and 16 bases lay between the germline ends. This CDR3 region has 15 residues. Germline assignment: CDR1 GTSNPN and CDR2 SVGIG (reference sequence). The CDR3 coding sequence is TGTGCCTGGAGCGCTCGCCCAGGGATTAATCAGCCCCAGCATTTT. The encoded protein is CAWSARPGINQPQHF.

This chain links TRBV7-9 with TRBJ1-1, with TRBD1 as a possible D gene (6 bases). This CDR3 contains 16 residues. The germline CDR1 and CDR2 sequences are SEHNR and FQNEAQ (reference sequence). Trimming stripped 2 bases from V and 4 bases from J, with 17 bases between. This chain's CDR3 is CASSLTRGGEVTEAFF. The CDR3 nucleotides read TGTGCCAGCAGCTTAACTAGGGGGGGCGAGGTCACTGAAGCTTTCTTT.

The chain has TRBV7-9 and TRBJ1-1; weak D call: TRBD1 (6 bases). CDR3 length: 14 amino acids. Trimming left V 1 base short and J 5 bases short, with 11 bases between. Germline values: CDR1 SEHNR, CDR2 FQNEAQ (reference sequence). CDR3 DNA sequence: TGTGCCAGCAGCTTAGGACAGGAGCGAACTGAAGCTTTCTTT. As protein: CASSLGQERTEAFF.

This clone was observed a few times. This chain links TRBV4-1 with TRBJ2-1; possibly TRBD2 for D (5 bases). V gave up 0 bases and J gave up 6 bases, with 15 bases separating them. The germline gives CDR1 MGHRA, CDR2 YSYEKL. The CDR3 contains 16 residues. The CDR3 DNA is TGCGCCAGCAGCCAAGATCGGGGTCCCTCCCCCAATGAGCAGTTCTTC. Translating it yields CASSQDRGPSPNEQFF.

This sequence joins TRBV5-1 and TRBJ2-1; D remains ambiguous. V shed 4 bases and J shed 6 bases, with 11 bases lying between them. Germline V CDR1 and CDR2: SGHRS, YFSETQ. The CDR3 has 13 amino acids. The CDR3 protein is CASSPGLVNEQFF. The DNA for the CDR3 is TGCGCCAGCAGCCCCGGGTTGGTCAATGAGCAGTTCTTC. The variable domain in full, completed from reference TRBV5-1 and TRBJ2-1, reads KAGVTQTPRYLIKTRGQQVTLSCSPISGHRSVSWYQQTPGQGLQFLFEYFSETQRNKGNFPGRFSGRQFSNSRSEMNVSTLELGDSALYLCASSPGLVNEQFFGPGTRLTVL.

The CDR3, as DNA: TGTGCCAGCAGCCAAGATTGGGACAGGGGAGATGGCTACACCTTC. Encoded protein: CASSQDWDRGDGYTF. The genes are TRBV3-1 (or the pseudogene TRBV3-2) and TRBJ1-2, with 10 bases identical to TRBD1. The V and J ends lost 0 bases and 6 bases, in that order; junction bases with no gene match: 4. The CDR3 runs 15 residues. Germline V CDR1 and CDR2: LGHDT, YNNKEL (reference sequence).